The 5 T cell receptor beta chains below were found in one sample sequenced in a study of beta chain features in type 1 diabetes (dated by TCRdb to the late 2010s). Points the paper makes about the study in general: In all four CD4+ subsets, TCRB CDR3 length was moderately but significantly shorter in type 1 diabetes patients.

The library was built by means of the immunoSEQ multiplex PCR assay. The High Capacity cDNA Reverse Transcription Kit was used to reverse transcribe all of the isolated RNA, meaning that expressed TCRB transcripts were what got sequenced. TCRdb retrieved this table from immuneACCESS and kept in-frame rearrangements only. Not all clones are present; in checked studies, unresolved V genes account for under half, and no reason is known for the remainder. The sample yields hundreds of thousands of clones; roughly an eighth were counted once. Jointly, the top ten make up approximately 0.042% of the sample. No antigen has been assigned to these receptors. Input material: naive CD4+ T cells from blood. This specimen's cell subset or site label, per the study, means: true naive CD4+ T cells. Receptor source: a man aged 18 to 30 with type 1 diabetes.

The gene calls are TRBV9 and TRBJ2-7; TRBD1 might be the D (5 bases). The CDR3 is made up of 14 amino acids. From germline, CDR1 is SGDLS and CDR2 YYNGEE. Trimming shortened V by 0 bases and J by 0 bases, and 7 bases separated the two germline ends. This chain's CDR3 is CASSVEQVSYEQYF. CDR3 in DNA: TGTGCCAGCAGCGTAGAACAGGTCTCCTACGAGCAGTACTTC.

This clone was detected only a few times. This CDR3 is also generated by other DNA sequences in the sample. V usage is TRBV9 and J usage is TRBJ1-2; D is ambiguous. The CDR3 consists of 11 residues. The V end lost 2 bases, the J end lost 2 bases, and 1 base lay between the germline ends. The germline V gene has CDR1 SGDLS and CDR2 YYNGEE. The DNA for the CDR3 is TGTGCCAGCAGCGTCAACTATGGCTACACCTTC. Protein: CASSVNYGYTF.

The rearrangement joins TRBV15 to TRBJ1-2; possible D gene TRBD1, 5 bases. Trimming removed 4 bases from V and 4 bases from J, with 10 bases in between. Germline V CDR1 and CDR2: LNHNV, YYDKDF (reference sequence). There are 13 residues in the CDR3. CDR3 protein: CATSIGTRYGYTF. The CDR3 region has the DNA TGTGCCACCAGCATCGGGACGCGCTATGGCTACACCTTC. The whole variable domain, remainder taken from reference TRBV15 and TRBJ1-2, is DAMVIQNPRYQVTQFGKPVTLSCSQTLNHNVMYWYQQKSSQAPKLLFHYYDKDFNNEADTPDNFQSRRPNTSFCFLDIRSPGLGDTAMYLCATSIGTRYGYTFGSGTRLTVV.

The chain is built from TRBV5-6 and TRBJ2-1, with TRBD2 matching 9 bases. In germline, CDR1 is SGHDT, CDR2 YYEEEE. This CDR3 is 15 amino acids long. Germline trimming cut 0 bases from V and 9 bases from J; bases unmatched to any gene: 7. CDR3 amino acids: CASSLARAGGSEQFF. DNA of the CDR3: TGTGCCAGCAGCTTGGCTAGAGCGGGAGGAAGTGAGCAGTTCTTC.

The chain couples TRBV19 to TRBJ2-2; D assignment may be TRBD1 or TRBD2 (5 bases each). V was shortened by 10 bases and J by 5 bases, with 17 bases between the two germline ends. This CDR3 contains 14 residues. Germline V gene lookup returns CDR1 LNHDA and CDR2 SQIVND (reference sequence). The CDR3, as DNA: TGTGCCACCTCGAACGAGGGGCGAACCGGGGAGCTGTTTTTT. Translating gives CATSNEGRTGELFF.